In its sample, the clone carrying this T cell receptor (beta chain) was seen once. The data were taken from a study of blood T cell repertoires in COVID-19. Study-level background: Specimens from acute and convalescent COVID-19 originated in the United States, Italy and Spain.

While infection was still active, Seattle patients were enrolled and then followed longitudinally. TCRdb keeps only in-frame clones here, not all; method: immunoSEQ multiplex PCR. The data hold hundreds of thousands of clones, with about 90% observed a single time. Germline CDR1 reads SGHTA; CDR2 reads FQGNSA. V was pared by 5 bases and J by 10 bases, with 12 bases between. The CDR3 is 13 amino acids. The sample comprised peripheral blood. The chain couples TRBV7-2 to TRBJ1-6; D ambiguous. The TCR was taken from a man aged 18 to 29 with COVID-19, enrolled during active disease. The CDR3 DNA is TGTGCCAGCAGCCTCGAAGCTGAGTCACCCCTCCACTTT. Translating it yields CASSLEAESPLHF.